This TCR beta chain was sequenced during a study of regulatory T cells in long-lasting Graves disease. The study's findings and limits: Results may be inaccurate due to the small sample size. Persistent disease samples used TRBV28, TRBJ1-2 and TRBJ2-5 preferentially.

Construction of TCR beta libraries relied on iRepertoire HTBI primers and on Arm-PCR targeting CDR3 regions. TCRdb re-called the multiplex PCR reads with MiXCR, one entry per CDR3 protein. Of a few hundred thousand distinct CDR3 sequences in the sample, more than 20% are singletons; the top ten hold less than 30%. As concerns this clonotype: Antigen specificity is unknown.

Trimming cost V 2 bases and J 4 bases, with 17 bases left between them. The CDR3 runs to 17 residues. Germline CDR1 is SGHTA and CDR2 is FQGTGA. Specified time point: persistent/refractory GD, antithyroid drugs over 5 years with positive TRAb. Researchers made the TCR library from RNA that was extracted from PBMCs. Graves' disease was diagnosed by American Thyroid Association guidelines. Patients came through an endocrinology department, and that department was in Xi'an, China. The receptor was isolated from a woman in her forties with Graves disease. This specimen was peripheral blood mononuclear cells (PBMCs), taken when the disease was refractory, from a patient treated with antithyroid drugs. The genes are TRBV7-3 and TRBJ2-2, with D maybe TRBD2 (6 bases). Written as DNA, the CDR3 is TGTGCCAGCAGCTTAGAGGGGCGGGGTTTCGGCACCGGGGAGCTGTTTTTT. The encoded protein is CASSLEGRGFGTGELFF.